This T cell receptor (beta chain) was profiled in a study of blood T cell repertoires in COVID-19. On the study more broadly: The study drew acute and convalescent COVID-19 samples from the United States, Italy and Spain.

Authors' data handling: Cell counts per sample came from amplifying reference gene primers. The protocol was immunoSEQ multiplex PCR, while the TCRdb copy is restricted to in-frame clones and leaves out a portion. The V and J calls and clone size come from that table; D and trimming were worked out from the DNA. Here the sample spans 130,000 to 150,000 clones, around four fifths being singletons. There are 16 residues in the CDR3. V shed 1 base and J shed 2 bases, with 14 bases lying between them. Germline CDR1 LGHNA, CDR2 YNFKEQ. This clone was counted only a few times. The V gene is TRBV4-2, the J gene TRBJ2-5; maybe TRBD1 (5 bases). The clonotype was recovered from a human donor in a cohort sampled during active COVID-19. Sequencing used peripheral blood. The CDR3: CASSQGEGAYQETQYF. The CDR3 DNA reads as TGTGCCAGCAGCCAAGGAGAAGGGGCTTATCAAGAGACCCAGTACTTC.